The clone carrying this TCR beta chain showed up many times. One entry per CDR3 protein, called by TCRdb with MiXCR from the 5' RACE reads. This table holds hundreds of thousands of distinct CDR3 sequences, around 12% found once. The data originate from a study of identical twins. Germline CDR1 LNHNV, CDR2 YYDKDF (reference sequence). This CDR3 comprises 15 residues. V was cut by 1 base and J by 0 bases, with 7 bases left in between. This sample also appeared in a second study, on yellow fever vaccine responses in identical twins.

The receptor was isolated from a woman between 18 and 29 years old in good health. The rearrangement uses TRBV15 and TRBJ2-1; D is uncertain. Sequenced sample: PBMCs. The CDR3 DNA is TGTGCCACCAGCAGAGCAAGATACTCCTACAATGAGCAGTTCTTC. Translation: CATSRARYSYNEQFF.